The present T cell receptor beta chain was sequenced within a study of T cells in Graves' hyperthyroidism and ophthalmopathy. This clonotype was seen at least ten times. RNA transcripts were the template for amplifying TCR beta CDR3 regions. With the HTBI primer set, the TCR CDR3 went through a first round of RT-PCR. TCRdb reanalysed the multiplex PCR reads using MiXCR and keeps one entry per CDR3 protein. The sample yields approximately 620,000 distinct CDR3 sequences, 14% seen once. This CDR3 region has 16 residues. From germline, CDR1 is MNHNS and CDR2 SASEGT. The V and J ends lost 5 bases and 0 bases respectively, with 14 bases between them.

This sequence joins TRBV6-1 and TRBJ1-3; possible D gene TRBD1, 5 bases. The sequenced material came from blood. This receptor was obtained from a woman aged 25-40 years with Graves' hyperthyroidism that later progressed to Graves' ophthalmopathy. CDR3 sequence reads: CASSSAGVSSGNTIYF. CDR3 sequence (DNA): TGTGCCAGCAGTTCAGCGGGGGTTAGCTCTGGAAACACCATATATTTT.